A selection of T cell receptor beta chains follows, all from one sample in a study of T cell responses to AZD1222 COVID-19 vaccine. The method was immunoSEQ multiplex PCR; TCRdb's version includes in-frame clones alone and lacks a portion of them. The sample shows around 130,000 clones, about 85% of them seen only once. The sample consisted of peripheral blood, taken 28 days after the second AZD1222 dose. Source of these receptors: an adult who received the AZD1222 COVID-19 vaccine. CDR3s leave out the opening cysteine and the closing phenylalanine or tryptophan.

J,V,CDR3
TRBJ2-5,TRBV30,AWSTWTSGVEETQY
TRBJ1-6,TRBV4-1,ASSQAGFYNSPLH
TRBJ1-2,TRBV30,AWSVLGQGYGYT
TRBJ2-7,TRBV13,ASSLGFWDSQITYEQY
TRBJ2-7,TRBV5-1,ASSFGASYEQY
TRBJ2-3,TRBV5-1,ASGGLDNTDTQY
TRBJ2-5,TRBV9,ASSVGSGETQY
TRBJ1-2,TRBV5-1,ASSLGRRYGYT
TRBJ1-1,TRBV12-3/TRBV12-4,ASSRDREAF
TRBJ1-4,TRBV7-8,ASSLGPGTGGGLF